This TCR beta chain was recorded in a study of cytomegalovirus exposure and HLA in healthy donors. Regarding the study as a whole: In a later analysis, 15,000 to 20,000 TCR beta sequences were associated with HLA alleles at 0.05 false discovery rate. A later analysis linked a missense variant in DCLRE1C to the trimming of TCR beta V and J genes. Analyzed later, association rates of TCRs varied across HLA loci, with DRB1 most and HLA-C fewest. Altogether, around 160 TCR beta chains were recorded as cytomegalovirus-associated.

A remark on this clone: What it binds is not known.

CDR3 size: 13 residues. CDR1 is SGDLS, CDR2 YYNGEE, per germline. Trimming removed 0 bases from V and 4 bases from J, with 7 bases in between. Use of 60 Vbeta and 13 Jbeta primers characterized the PCR. Here immunoSEQ multiplex PCR was the method, and the copy in TCRdb shows in-frame clones only, minus some. The table lists approximately 170,000 clones, roughly 79% of them singletons, with 7% in the top ten. The sample consisted of PBMCs. The chain recombines TRBV9 with TRBJ1-2, with D uncertain. The receptor's source is a woman aged 35 to 49 in good health and CMV-seropositive. This CDR3 reads CASSVGSLYGYTF. The CDR3 DNA reads as TGTGCCAGCAGCGTAGGGAGCCTCTATGGCTACACCTTC.